This record looks at one TCR beta chain sequence and its context. The antigen this receptor binds is unknown. One base away there is no much larger clone; base qualities are not given. This sample stems from a study of shared clonotypes between healthy human individuals (dated by TCRdb to about 2020). Broadly, across the study: The cohort included three men and a couple of women between 18 and 49 years of age. For each donor, three plates each were used for CD4 naive and CD4 memory, two plates were used for CD8 naive, and one plate was used for CD8 memory. Blood TCR repertoires of several healthy adults were deeply sequenced to estimate repertoire size and the extent of clonotype sharing between individuals. To increase sequencing depth and limit assay-specific biases, TCR repertoire library preparation and sequencing were carried out by different laboratories using diverse techniques. Per donor, leukapheresis produced somewhere between about 0.85 and 10 billion PBMCs.

TCR CDR3 regions were amplified from genomic DNA by multiplex PCR using the deep immunoSEQ assay. Genomic DNA extracted from each cell subset was distributed evenly over all wells of several immunoSEQ 96-well plates, and each plate served as one replicate. For sorted subsets, about 200 ng genomic DNA, equal to 25,000 to 35,000 T cell genomes, was loaded into each replicate PCR. Purified libraries were quantified with a Qubit 3.0 fluorometer, sized on a Bioanalyzer 2100, and re-quantified with the KAPA Library Quantification kit. Every immunoSEQ 96-well plate was sequenced on a separate single-read 150-cycle Illumina NextSeq 550 flow cell. As for the original processing: Because only junctional sequences without quality scores were contained in the immunoSEQ output, filtering matching that applied to full-length reads could not be performed. To assign V/J genes and CDR3, sequences were annotated against IMGT germline references using PyIR, a Python wrapper for IgBLAST v1.9. Any read was removed if the V/J assignment was weak (E-value above 1e-6), the CDR3 was missing, or the read contained stop codons, out-of-frame junctions, or ambiguous translated residues. V3J clonotypes were defined as sequences sharing an identical inferred V gene, J gene, and CDR3 amino acid sequence. The percentage overlap between two repertoires was calculated by dividing the number of shared unique clonotypes by the size of the smaller repertoire. RTK rarefaction, the Chao1 estimator, and Recon v2.1 estimates of unobserved clonotypes were used to assess repertoire richness. OLGA was used to compute generation probabilities for all TCRbeta clonotypes that the gDNA method yielded from a handful of donors. As stored in TCRdb, this immuneACCESS dataset retains in-frame rearrangements with V and J assigned. A fraction of the clones does not appear; measured against another copy, unresolved V genes explain less than half of the discrepancy, and the remainder lacks a known reason. V and J calls and clone size come straight from that table; D and trimming were deduced from the DNA. This sample has a few million clones in its table, and roughly 95% of those were observed once. The top ten constitute approximately 0.13% of the sample.

Broader findings and caveats from the paper: Rarefaction of sorted-subset datasets indicated incomplete sequencing despite the large sequencing depth. Naive subsets generally had larger estimated clonotype richness than memory subsets. When a handful of donors were compared, the shared fraction of clonotypes was 5% to 6.5% for naive CD4, about 4% for naive CD8, more than 2% for memory CD4, and 0.4% for memory CD8. Higher generation probabilities were observed for clonotypes shared by all four sorted-subset donors than for non-shared clonotypes. The small number of donors limited the genetic and exposure-history diversity represented. Based on pairwise subsampling, the degree of clonotype sharing among donors was expected to be affected by sequencing depth. Sampling was restricted to blood, and TCR repertoires in tissues likely differ from the TCR repertoires found in blood.

Healthy HIV-negative adults with no recently reported acute infections or vaccinations were included as donors. Only Caucasian adults living in Nashville, Tennessee, USA were represented among the donors. CD4+ T cells were enriched by magnetic negative selection; naive cells were then positively selected on CD45RA, and the negative fraction formed the memory subset. After blood collection by leukapheresis, PBMCs were isolated using Ficoll-Histopaque density gradient centrifugation and then cryopreserved in the vapor phase of liquid nitrogen. Analytical flow cytometry was used to check the purity and quantity of every magnetically sorted T cell population. Genomic DNA was isolated from every sorted fraction and measured by UV absorbance on a Nanodrop 2000c. The sequenced sample was naive CD4+ T cells sorted from blood. The cell subset or site label of this sample denotes: CD45RA+ positively selected. This sequence originates from a man between 18 and 29 years old in good health.

The CDR3 is CASSYTITGSGNTEAFF. Here is the DNA: TGCGCCAGCAGCTATACGATAACAGGGTCTGGGAACACTGAAGCTTTCTTT. The sequence links TRBV5-1 to TRBJ1-1; possibly the D gene is TRBD1, per 6 matching bases. The CDR3, cysteine through phenylalanine, is 17 amino acids long. CDR3 DNA only is kept here, 51 bases in frame from base 1. Taken from the germline V gene, the CDR1 and CDR2 loops are SGHRS and YFSETQ. The V end loses 3 bases and the J end loses 1 base, and a stretch of 19 bases separates them.